One sample yielded the 12 T cell receptor beta chains listed below, sequenced in a study of sequential checkpoint blockade in melanoma. Indicated treatment: randomized to nivolumab then ipilimumab (arm A) or the reverse (arm B). Data came from immunoSEQ multiplex PCR; TCRdb stores just in-frame clones and leaves some out. The sample has around 4,500 clones, 24% seen once; the top ten hold 30%. Sequences were derived from tumor tissue (inferred from file names), sampled from a patient given nivolumab and ipilimumab in sequence. The receptors were gathered from a human donor with melanoma.

This clone was detected a few times. This sequence joins TRBV30 and TRBJ1-4; TRBD1 aligns across 8 bases. From germline, CDR1 is GTSNPN and CDR2 SVGIG (reference sequence). The length of the CDR3 is 16 residues. Trimming at V came to 2 bases and at J to 8 bases, leaving 13 bases not matched to a gene. The CDR3 DNA reads as TGTGCCTGGAGTCCCCCGTGGGGACAGGTGAGGGAAAAACTGTTTTTT. Protein product: CAWSPPWGQVREKLFF.

The J gene is TRBJ1-1, the V gene TRBV5-1; D unclear. CDR1 and CDR2 (germline): SGHRS, YFSETQ. V shed 2 bases and J shed 3 bases, with 11 bases lying between them. The CDR3 length is 14 residues. CDR3 loop: CASSFLTGDTEAFF. CDR3 nucleotides: TGCGCCAGCAGCTTTCTAACCGGGGACACTGAAGCTTTCTTT.

This clone is medium-sized by share. The rearrangement uses TRBV11-3 and TRBJ2-3, with 9 bases aligning to TRBD2. The CDR3 has 15 amino acids. V lost 1 base, J lost 7 bases, and 6 bases stayed unmatched. Germline V gene sequence: CDR1 SGHNT, CDR2 YENEEA. The CDR3 DNA reads TGTGCCAGCAGCTTAGTAGCGGGAGAGAGATATACGCAGTATTTT. This translates into CASSLVAGERYTQYF.

The sample holds many counts of this clone. The chain recombines TRBV9 with TRBJ2-7; D gene unclear. Trimming removed 0 bases at V and 2 bases at J, with 9 bases between. Germline V gene lookup returns CDR1 SGDLS and CDR2 YYNGEE. This CDR3 is built from 14 residues. The CDR3 loop is CASSVEGYAYEQYF. CDR3 nucleotides: TGTGCCAGCAGCGTAGAAGGGTACGCCTACGAGCAGTACTTC. Full variable domain (missing parts from reference TRBV9 and TRBJ2-7): DSGVTQTPKHLITATGQRVTLRCSPRSGDLSVYWYQQSLDQGLQFLIQYYNGEERAKGNILERFSAQQFPDLHSELNLSSLELGDSALYFCASSVEGYAYEQYFGPGTRLTVT.

V usage is TRBV9 and J usage is TRBJ2-1; tentative D call: TRBD2 (5 bases). Per germline, CDR1 SGDLS and CDR2 YYNGEE. This CDR3 is 14 amino acids long. The V end lost 4 bases, the J end lost 6 bases, and 14 bases lay between the germline ends. CDR3 loop: CASSPRERTNEQFF. In nucleotides, the CDR3 is TGTGCCAGCAGCCCTCGCGAGCGGACCAATGAGCAGTTCTTC.

The gene calls are TRBV19 and TRBJ2-1, with 15 positions matching TRBD2. The CDR3 length is 15 residues. V gave up 5 bases and J gave up 8 bases; unmatched junction bases: 4. Germline V lookup: CDR1 LNHDA, CDR2 SQIVND (reference sequence). The CDR3 bases are TGTGCCAGTAGTCCCAGGACTAGCGGGAGGGATGAGCAGTTCTTC. It translates to CASSPRTSGRDEQFF. Based on the CDR3 plus reference TRBV19 and TRBJ2-1, the full variable domain is DGGITQSPKYLFRKEGQNVTLSCEQNLNHDAMYWYRQDPGQGLRLIYYSQIVNDFQKGDIAEGYSVSREKKESFPLTVTSAQKNPTAFYLCASSPRTSGRDEQFFGPGTRLTVL.

The rearrangement links TRBV6-8 to TRBJ2-7; D uncertain. The CDR3 loop spans 15 amino acids. Looked up from germline, CDR1 is MNHGY and CDR2 is SAAAGT. With 2 bases removed from V and 2 bases from J, the gap between germline ends came to 13 bases. For the CDR3, the DNA is TGTGCCAGCAGTTACCTCGGCCGTACTACCTACGAGCAGTACTTC. It encodes CASSYLGRTTYEQYF.

This clone was detected ten times or more. The rearrangement links TRBV7-2 to TRBJ1-1; a weak D match, TRBD1 (5 bases). The germline V gene encodes CDR1 SGHTA and CDR2 FQGNSA. V dropped 3 bases and J dropped 10 bases, with 15 bases sitting between them. The CDR3 runs to 13 residues. The CDR3 protein is CASSFLGQGSAFF. CDR3 DNA: TGTGCCAGCAGCTTCCTGGGGCAGGGTTCAGCTTTCTTT.

Concerning this clone: From the germline J gene comes the end of the CDR3, since the read stops 1 residue before it. V is TRBV10-3 and J is TRBJ2-2; TRBD1 matches 10 bases. The CDR3 is 17 residues long. Germline CDR1 ENHRY, CDR2 SYGVKD. V was clipped by 0 bases and J by 6 bases; unmatched bases: 7. The covered CDR3 bases are TGTGCCATCAGTGAGTCGACCGGGACAGGGGTAGCCGGGGAGCTGTTT. This gives the protein CAISESTGTGVAGELF. The entire CDR3 protein reads CAISESTGTGVAGELFF.

V usage is TRBV29-1 and J usage is TRBJ2-3; D may be TRBD2 (7 bases). The V end was cut by 0 bases, the J end by 8 bases, with 18 bases between. Germline V gene data show CDR1 as SQVTM and CDR2 as ANQGSEA. The CDR3 runs 15 residues. The CDR3 loop is CSVEDWGGANPTQYF. The DNA for the CDR3 is TGCAGCGTTGAAGATTGGGGGGGGGCCAACCCTACGCAGTATTTT.

This clone was seen only a few times. The V call is TRBV11-3, the J call TRBJ2-7, with 8 bases fitting TRBD2. CDR3 size: 16 residues. Unmatched junction bases numbered 13, after V lost 5 bases and J lost 4 bases. CDR1 and CDR2 from the germline V gene are SGHNT and YENEEA. This chain's CDR3 is CASSTAGTRFLYEQYF. The DNA for the CDR3 is TGTGCCAGCAGCACCGCCGGGACTAGGTTTTTGTACGAGCAGTACTTC.

This clone was seen ten or more times. The V call is TRBV11-3, the J call TRBJ2-1, with 8 bases that match TRBD2. The V segment lost 5 bases and the J segment 6 bases; nucleotides outside the gene matches: 9. Germline V lookup: CDR1 SGHNT, CDR2 YENEEA. CDR3 length: 15 residues. CDR3 loop: CASSLPGLVFNEQFF. CDR3 coding DNA: TGTGCCAGCAGCCTCCCGGGACTAGTTTTCAATGAGCAGTTCTTC.